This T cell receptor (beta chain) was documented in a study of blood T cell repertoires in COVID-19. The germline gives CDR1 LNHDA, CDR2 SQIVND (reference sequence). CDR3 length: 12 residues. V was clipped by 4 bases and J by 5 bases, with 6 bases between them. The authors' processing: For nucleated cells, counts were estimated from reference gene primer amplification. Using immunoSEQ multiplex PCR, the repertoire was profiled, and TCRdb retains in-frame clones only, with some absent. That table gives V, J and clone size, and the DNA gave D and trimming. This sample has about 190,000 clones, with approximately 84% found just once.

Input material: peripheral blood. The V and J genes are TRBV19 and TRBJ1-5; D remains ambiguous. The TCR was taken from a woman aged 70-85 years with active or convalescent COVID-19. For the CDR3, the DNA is TGTGCCAGTAGTAAGGAGGATCAGCCCCAGCATTTT. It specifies CASSKEDQPQHF.